The rows below give T cell receptor beta chains drawn from one sample of a study of human T cells and chemical hapten exposure. MiXCR, applied by TCRdb to the RACE reads, yields one record per CDR3 protein. The sample carries 95,000 or so distinct CDR3 sequences, around 10% recorded once. The sample here was whole blood, taken in connection with sensitization to the hapten diphenylcyclopropenone (DPC). Source of these receptors: a woman in her thirties or forties with alopecia areata. Some clones in this sample may be carry-over from other donors' samples. CDR3s include the opening cysteine and the closing phenylalanine or tryptophan. The D gene is left open where the match is weak. Clone size is shown for a subset of rows, as once, few, many or a class of expanded clone.

V,J,D,size,DNA,CDR3
TRBV6-5,TRBJ2-7,-,many,TGTGCCAGCAGTTACGGGCAGGGAGTACCCTCCTACGAGCAGTACTTC,CASSYGQGVPSYEQYF
TRBV6-5,TRBJ2-5,-,many,TGTGCCAGCAGTTATTCAACAGGGTCTGAGACCCAGTACTTC,CASSYSTGSETQYF
TRBV4-3,TRBJ2-3,TRBD2,many,TGCGCCAGCAGCCAAGATTCTGGCGGGGGAGATACGCAGTATTTT,CASSQDSGGGDTQYF
TRBV6-5,TRBJ2-2,TRBD2,-,TGTGCCAGCAGTTATTGGACTAGCACCGGGGAGCTGTTTTTT,CASSYWTSTGELFF
TRBV6-1,TRBJ2-7,TRBD2,many,TGTGCCAGCAGCCTGCGACTAGCGGCTTCCTACGAGCAGTACTTC,CASSLRLAASYEQYF
TRBV7-9,TRBJ1-5,-,-,TGTGCCAGCAGCGGCGGGACGGCGAATCAGCCCCAGCATTTT,CASSGGTANQPQHF
TRBV18,TRBJ1-4,-,-,TGTGCCAGCTCGCTCAACGCGGGCGGGGGAGACGATGAAAAACTGTTTTTT,CASSLNAGGGDDEKLFF
TRBV20-1,TRBJ1-1,-,-,TGCAGTGCTTGGGACGACACTGAAGCTTTCTTT,CSAWDDTEAFF
TRBV21-1,TRBJ2-1,-,few,TGTGCCAGCAGCAAAAGACGGCACTCAGAGCAGTTCTTC,CASSKRRHSEQFF
TRBV7-6,TRBJ2-2,-,many,TGTGCCAGCAGCTACGACACCGGGGAGCTGTTTTTT,CASSYDTGELFF
TRBV2,TRBJ2-1,-,few,TGTGCCAGCAGTGCAGACGGAACTGGCTACAATGAGCAGTTCTTC,CASSADGTGYNEQFF
TRBV28,TRBJ2-2,-,few,TGTGCCAGCAGTCGCGGGGAGGCGGACACCGGGGAGCTGTTTTTT,CASSRGEADTGELFF
TRBV27,TRBJ2-6,-,few,TGTGCCAGCAGTTCCCAGGGGGGATTGCTAGCTGGGGCCAACGTCCTGACTTTC,CASSSQGGLLAGANVLTF
TRBV7-2,TRBJ2-5,-,-,TGTGCCAGCAGCCTCATGCAAGAGACCCAGTACTTC,CASSLMQETQYF
TRBV5-6,TRBJ2-5,TRBD2,-,TGTGCCAGCAGCCAAGTCGGGAGTCTAGCGGGAGGAGTTAGAGAAGAGACCCAGTACTTC,CASSQVGSLAGGVREETQYF
TRBV20-1,TRBJ1-2,-,few,TGCAGTGCTTTAGGGTCGGGGACTGAAGACTATGGCTACACCTTC,CSALGSGTEDYGYTF
TRBV14,TRBJ2-7,-,many,TGTGCCAGCAGCCAAGCTCGGGGGACACCTGAGTATCAGCAGTACTTC,CASSQARGTPEYQQYF
TRBV12-3/TRBV12-4,TRBJ2-1,TRBD2,few,TGTGCCAGCAGCCCTACTAGCGGGGGGCCTGTCACCTACAATGAGCAGTTCTTC,CASSPTSGGPVTYNEQFF
TRBV7-8,TRBJ2-5,-,-,TGTGCCAGCAGCTTCCCACTAGGACAAGAGACCCAGTACTTC,CASSFPLGQETQYF
TRBV4-3,TRBJ2-1,TRBD2,many,TGCGCCAGCAGCCAAGGGACTAGCGGGACTTACAATGAGCAGTTCTTC,CASSQGTSGTYNEQFF
TRBV10-1,TRBJ2-7,TRBD2,many,TGCGCCAGCAGTGCAGCGGGGGGCTGCTACGAGCAGTACTTC,CASSAAGGCYEQYF
TRBV20-1,TRBJ2-7,-,many,TGCAGTGCTAGAGGCGGCACCAGGCAGTACTTC,CSARGGTRQYF
TRBV27,TRBJ2-7,-,many,TGTGCCAGCAGTTTCGGCCTCGAGCAGTACTTC,CASSFGLEQYF
TRBV7-2,TRBJ1-4,-,few,TGTGCCAGCAGCAGATGGGGAGATGAAAAACTGTTTTTT,CASSRWGDEKLFF
TRBV20-1,TRBJ2-7,TRBD2,-,TGCAGTGCTAGAGATCCACTGGGGACTAGGAGCTACGAGCAGTACTTC,CSARDPLGTRSYEQYF
TRBV5-6,TRBJ2-7,-,-,TGTGCCAGCAGCCCCCGACAGGTTAGCTCCTACGAGCAGTACTTC,CASSPRQVSSYEQYF
TRBV20-1,TRBJ2-5,TRBD1,many,TGCAGTGCCCAAGGACAGGGGGCGCCCCAAGAGACCCAGTACTTC,CSAQGQGAPQETQYF
TRBV6-6,TRBJ1-2,TRBD1,many,TGTGCCAGCGGAAATCCCACAGGGGGAGATGGCTACACCTTC,CASGNPTGGDGYTF
TRBV29-1,TRBJ2-1,-,-,TGCAGCGTTGACGGACAAGAACAGGTCAATGAGCAGTTCTTC,CSVDGQEQVNEQFF
TRBV28,TRBJ1-5,TRBD1,few,TGTGCCAGCCGACAGGGTGGTATATTCAATCAGCCCCAGCATTTT,CASRQGGIFNQPQHF
TRBV29-1,TRBJ2-2,-,-,TGCAGCGTTTCCTCAGGGCCCGGGGAGCTGTTTTTT,CSVSSGPGELFF
TRBV7-9,TRBJ1-4,-,few,TGTGCCAGCAGCTTACGAGGGGGTGCTCTCCAAGGCACTAATGAAAAACTGTTTTTT,CASSLRGGALQGTNEKLFF
TRBV5-4,TRBJ1-1,TRBD1,-,TGTGCCAGCAGCGGGGGACAGGAGAACACTGAAGCTTTCTTT,CASSGGQENTEAFF
TRBV6-5,TRBJ1-2,-,many,TGTGCCAGCAGTTACTCGTCAGTTGCATATGGCTACACCTTC,CASSYSSVAYGYTF
TRBV7-2,TRBJ1-3,-,few,TGTGCCAGCACCCTGGGACCTGGAAACACCATATATTTT,CASTLGPGNTIYF
TRBV19,TRBJ1-5,-,-,TGTGCCAGTAGTGCCGACAGAATCGGCAATCAGCCCCAGCATTTT,CASSADRIGNQPQHF
TRBV12-3/TRBV12-4,TRBJ2-2,-,-,TGTGCCAGCAGTTTAAAGGCGGAGCTGTTTTTT,CASSLKAELFF
TRBV5-4,TRBJ2-1,TRBD2,many,TGTGCCAGCAGCCCGCGGGGGGATAGCTCCTACAATGAGCAGTTCTTC,CASSPRGDSSYNEQFF
TRBV7-2,TRBJ2-1,-,-,TGTGCCAGCAGCGTGCGTAGCGGCAACAATGAGCAGTTCTTC,CASSVRSGNNEQFF
TRBV7-8,TRBJ1-2,-,few,TGTGCCAGCAGCCGACAAGGGACCTATGGCTACACCTTC,CASSRQGTYGYTF
TRBV15,TRBJ2-7,TRBD1,-,TGTGCCACCAGCAAAAGGGACAGGGTGAACGAGCAGTACTTC,CATSKRDRVNEQYF
TRBV29-1,TRBJ2-3,-,few,TGCAGCGTTGGGGGTACCACAGGGAAACACACAGATACGCAGTATTTT,CSVGGTTGKHTDTQYF
TRBV5-6,TRBJ1-5,-,-,TGTGCCAGCAGCTTAAGGGGTCATCAGCCCCAGCATTTT,CASSLRGHQPQHF
TRBV15,TRBJ2-7,TRBD1,-,TGTGCCACCAGGAGCCCGACAGGGACCCACGAGCAGTACTTC,CATRSPTGTHEQYF
TRBV10-3,TRBJ1-1,-,many,TGTGCCATCAGGGCTGGCGGGACTGAAGCTTTCTTT,CAIRAGGTEAFF
TRBV18,TRBJ2-1,TRBD2,many,TGTGCCAGCTCACCACCGGAGCGGGGGGGCTTCAATGAGCAGTTCTTC,CASSPPERGGFNEQFF
TRBV20-1,TRBJ2-1,TRBD2,many,TGCAGTGCTAGGGTAGCGGGGTTGGGGAATGAGCAGTTCTTC,CSARVAGLGNEQFF
TRBV7-2,TRBJ1-1,-,-,TGTGCCAGCAGCTCAATAGTTGCGCCTTTCTTT,CASSSIVAPFF
TRBV6-6,TRBJ2-2,-,many,TGTGCCAGCAGTCCCCTCCTCCACCCGGGGGACGGGGAGCTGTTTTTT,CASSPLLHPGDGELFF
TRBV28,TRBJ2-7,TRBD1,few,TGTGCCAGTCACCTCCCCGGGACAGACTCCTACGAGCAGTACTTC,CASHLPGTDSYEQYF
TRBV18,TRBJ1-2,-,few,TGTGCCAGCTCACCACCGGTAGAAAACTATGGCTACACCTTC,CASSPPVENYGYTF
TRBV4-3,TRBJ2-7,-,few,TGCGCCAGCAGCCAAGGACGGAGGGCCTACGAGCAGTACTTC,CASSQGRRAYEQYF
TRBV7-8,TRBJ2-2,TRBD1,many,TGTGCCAGTCGGTGGACAGGGGCCACCGGGGAGCTGTTTTTT,CASRWTGATGELFF
TRBV28,TRBJ2-7,-,few,TGTGCCAGCAGTTTGGCAGGGCGGGGAGAGCAGTACTTC,CASSLAGRGEQYF